This TCR beta chain emerged from a study of blood T cell repertoires in COVID-19. Study at large: Some COVID-19 samples were acute and others convalescent; all came from the United States, Italy and Spain.

Original handling: Amplification of reference gene primers was used by the study to estimate nucleated cell counts. Repertoires were generated with immunoSEQ multiplex PCR, while TCRdb's copy carries only in-frame clones and drops some. V, J and clone size derive from that table, while D and trimming were established from the DNA sequence. The repertoire holds about 220,000 clones, with around four fifths as singletons. This CDR3 region has 15 residues. The ends were cut back, 0 bases at V and 6 bases at J, with 15 bases in the middle. Germline CDR1 and CDR2: SGHRS and YFSETQ. This receptor was identified in a woman in her 70s with COVID-19, enrolled during active disease. The V call is TRBV5-1, the J call TRBJ1-2; D perhaps matches TRBD1 (5 bases). The sample comprised peripheral blood. The CDR3 spells CASSLGGSAYHGYTF. CDR3 DNA sequence: TGCGCCAGCAGCTTGGGGGGCAGCGCCTACCATGGCTACACCTTC. The full variable domain, with the rest looked up from reference TRBV5-1 and TRBJ1-2, is KAGVTQTPRYLIKTRGQQVTLSCSPISGHRSVSWYQQTPGQGLQFLFEYFSETQRNKGNFPGRFSGRQFSNSRSEMNVSTLELGDSALYLCASSLGGSAYHGYTFGSGTRLTVV.